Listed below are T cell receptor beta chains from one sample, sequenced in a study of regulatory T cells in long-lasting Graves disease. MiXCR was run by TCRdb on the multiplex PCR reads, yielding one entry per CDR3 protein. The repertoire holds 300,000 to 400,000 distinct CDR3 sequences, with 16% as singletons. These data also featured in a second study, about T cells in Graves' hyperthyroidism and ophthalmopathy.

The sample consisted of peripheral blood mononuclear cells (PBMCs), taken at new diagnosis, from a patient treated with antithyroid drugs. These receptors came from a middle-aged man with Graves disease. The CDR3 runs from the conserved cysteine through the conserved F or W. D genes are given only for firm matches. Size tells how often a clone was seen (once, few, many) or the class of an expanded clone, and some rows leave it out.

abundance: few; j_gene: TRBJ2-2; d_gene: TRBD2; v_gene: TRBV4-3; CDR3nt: TGCGCCAGCAGCCAAGGTCCGGGGGGGGTCGGGGAGCTGTTTTTT; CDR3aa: CASSQGPGGVGELFF
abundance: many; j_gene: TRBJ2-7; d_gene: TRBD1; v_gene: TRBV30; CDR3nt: TGTGCCTGGACTGACAGGGGTAAATTCTACGAGCAGTACTTC; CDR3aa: CAWTDRGKFYEQYF
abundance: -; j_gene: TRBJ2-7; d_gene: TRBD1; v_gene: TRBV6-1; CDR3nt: TGTGCCAGCAGCTCCACGGGACAGAGACTTTTGGTCGAGCAGTACTTC; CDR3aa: CASSSTGQRLLVEQYF
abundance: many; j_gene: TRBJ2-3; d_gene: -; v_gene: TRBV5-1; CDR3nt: TGCGCCAGCAGCTTGGCTCAGGGGCCCTCAGATACGCAGTATTTT; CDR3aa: CASSLAQGPSDTQYF
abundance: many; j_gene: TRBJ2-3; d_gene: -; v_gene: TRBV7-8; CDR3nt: TGTGCCAGCAGCTTAAGGGGAGGAACTAGCACAGATACGCAGTATTTT; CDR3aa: CASSLRGGTSTDTQYF
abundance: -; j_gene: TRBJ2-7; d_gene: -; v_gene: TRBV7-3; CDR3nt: TGTGCCAGCAGCTTGTTCCCCGTAGGGGGGCCTTACGAGCAGTACTTC; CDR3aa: CASSLFPVGGPYEQYF
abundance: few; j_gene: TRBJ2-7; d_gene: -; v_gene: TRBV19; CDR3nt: TGTGCCAGTAGTACCTCGGGGACGGTCGTCGGGGAGCAGTACTTC; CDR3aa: CASSTSGTVVGEQYF
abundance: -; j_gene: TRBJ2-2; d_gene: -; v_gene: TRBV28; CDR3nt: TGTGCCAGCTACAGGTCGACCGGGGAGCTGTTTTTT; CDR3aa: CASYRSTGELFF
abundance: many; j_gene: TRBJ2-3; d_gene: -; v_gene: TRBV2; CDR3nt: TGTGCCAGCACCGAACAGCTCCTCCGCGGGGATACGCAGTATTTT; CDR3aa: CASTEQLLRGDTQYF
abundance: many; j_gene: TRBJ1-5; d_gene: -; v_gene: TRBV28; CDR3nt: TGTGCCAGCAGCTCCGGGGGTGTCCCCTATCAGCCCCAGCATTTT; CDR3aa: CASSSGGVPYQPQHF
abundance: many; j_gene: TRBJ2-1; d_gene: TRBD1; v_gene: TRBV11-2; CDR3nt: TGTGCCAGCAGCCCCCGGGACAGGGCCTACAATGAGCAGTTCTTC; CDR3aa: CASSPRDRAYNEQFF
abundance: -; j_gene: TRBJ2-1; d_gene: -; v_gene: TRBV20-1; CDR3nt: TGCAGTGCTAGAAATGGCCCCAATGAGCAGTTCTTC; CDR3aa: CSARNGPNEQFF
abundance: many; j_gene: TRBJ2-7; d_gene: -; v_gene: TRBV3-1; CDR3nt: TGTGCCAGCAGCCAAGACTCACGGGAGCAGTACTTC; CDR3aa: CASSQDSREQYF
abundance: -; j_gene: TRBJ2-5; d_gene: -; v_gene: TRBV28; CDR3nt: TGTGCCAGCAGTCCTTGGACAGGGAGGGGGGAGACCCAGTACTTC; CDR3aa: CASSPWTGRGETQYF
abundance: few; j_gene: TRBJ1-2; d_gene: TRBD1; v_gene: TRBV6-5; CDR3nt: TGTGCCAGCAGTTATATTGGGGGACAGGGGGCCTATGGCTACACCTTC; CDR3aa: CASSYIGGQGAYGYTF
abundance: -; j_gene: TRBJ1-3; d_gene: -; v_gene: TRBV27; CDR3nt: TGTGCCAGCAGTTTCCGGGGACCAGGAAACACCATATATTTT; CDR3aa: CASSFRGPGNTIYF
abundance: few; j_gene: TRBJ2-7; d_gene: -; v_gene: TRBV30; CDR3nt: TGTGCCTGGAGTCGGAATCACGGGGGAGGTGAGCAGTACTTC; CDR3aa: CAWSRNHGGGEQYF
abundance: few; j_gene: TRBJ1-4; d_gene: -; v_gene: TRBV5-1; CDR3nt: TGCGCCAGCAGCTTGGGGGCCGATGAAAAACTGTTTTTT; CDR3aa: CASSLGADEKLFF